The text below deals with one TCR beta chain. The antigen is not known. Enrollment shut out patients with autoimmune disease history or systemic immunosuppression. V lost 0 bases, J lost 2 bases, and 3 bases stayed unmatched. The germline CDR1 and CDR2 sequences are SGHDT and YYEEEE. The CDR3 runs to 17 residues. The data originate from a study of OX40 agonist ivuxolimab in advanced cancers. In the study overall: Dose-escalation patients were diagnosed with hepatocellular carcinoma, melanoma, renal cell cancer or head and neck cancer.

Findings and limits, study-wide: Among the lowest peripheral clonal expansion occurred in 0.1-3.0 mg/kg partial responders. CD4+ and CD8+ T cells in blood underwent clonal expansion by week 6 at 0.1 to 3.0 mg/kg.

Libraries were prepared by immunoSEQ multiplex PCR; TCRdb keeps only in-frame clonotypes and omits some of them. The sample has tens of thousands of clones; approximately 85% are singletons. Sequenced here: CD4+ or CD8+ T cells sorted from blood, sampled in a trial of the OX40 agonist ivuxolimab. The chain recombines TRBV5-6 with TRBJ2-1; 12 bases align to TRBD2. The sequence was collected from an adult with an advanced solid tumor such as melanoma, head and neck, liver or kidney cancer. The CDR3 reads CASSLGLAGAAYNEQFF. DNA of the CDR3: TGTGCCAGCAGCTTGGGACTAGCGGGAGCCGCCTACAATGAGCAGTTCTTC.